A single sample is the source of the 10 T cell receptor beta chains below, sequenced in a study of blood T cell repertoires in COVID-19. Data came from immunoSEQ multiplex PCR; TCRdb stores just in-frame clones and leaves some out. This repertoire shows a few hundred thousand clones, more than 75% found once; its top ten account for less than 1.5%. Sequenced material: PBMCs or T cells enriched from blood (not recorded which). Receptors originate from a young woman who had recovered from COVID-19.

This chain connects TRBV13 to TRBJ1-3; D remains unclear. Per the germline V gene, CDR1 is PRHDT and CDR2 is FYEKMQ (reference sequence). V shed 2 bases and J shed 8 bases, with 13 bases lying between them. The CDR3 is 14 amino acids. The CDR3 loop is CASSLRPEGDTIYF. DNA for the CDR3: TGTGCCAGCAGCTTACGTCCTGAGGGAGACACCATATATTTT.

The chain employs TRBV7-3 and TRBJ2-7; D gene ambiguous. CDR1 is SGHTA, CDR2 FQGTGA, per germline. Trimming left V 0 bases short and J 2 bases short, with 5 bases between. The CDR3 spans 13 residues. CDR3 nucleotides: TGTGCCAGCAGCTTAACCCCAACCTACGAGCAGTACTTC. Protein: CASSLTPTYEQYF.

The chain employs TRBV14 and TRBJ1-1; D unresolved. The germline V gene has CDR1 SGHDN and CDR2 FVKESK. V was shortened by 0 bases and J by 2 bases, with 10 bases between the two germline ends. This CDR3 has 15 amino acids. This CDR3 is CASSQDLRVNTEAFF. DNA for the CDR3: TGTGCCAGCAGCCAAGATCTACGAGTAAACACTGAAGCTTTCTTT.

This clone was seen a few times. The chain has TRBV29-1 and TRBJ1-1; 7 bases map to TRBD1. The germline V gene encodes CDR1 SQVTM and CDR2 ANQGSEA. V lost 3 bases to trimming and J lost 1 base; unmatched junction nucleotides: 5. The CDR3 length is 14 residues. DNA of the CDR3: TGCAGCGTTGAGAGAGGGACAGCGAACACTGAAGCTTTCTTT. Its protein product is CSVERGTANTEAFF.

This sequence joins TRBV9 and TRBJ1-6; the D gene is possibly TRBD1 (6 bases). Germline CDR1 reads SGDLS; CDR2 reads YYNGEE. Trimming pared 3 bases from V and 8 bases from J, leaving 21 bases between. This CDR3 contains 17 residues. CDR3 bases: TGTGCCAGCAGCGCTAGTAGTTGGGGGGGCGCTGATTCACCCCTCCACTTT. It specifies CASSASSWGGADSPLHF.

This clone was recorded a few times. The chain combines TRBV30 with TRBJ1-1, with TRBD1 matching over 7 bases. Germline CDR1 GTSNPN, CDR2 SVGIG (reference sequence). The length of the CDR3 is 14 residues. With V trimmed by 3 bases and J by 1 base, 5 bases remained unmatched. The CDR3 DNA reads as TGTGCCTGGAGCACCGGGACAGCGAACACTGAAGCTTTCTTT. Protein product: CAWSTGTANTEAFF.

V usage is TRBV28 and J usage is TRBJ2-1; 8 bases line up with TRBD2. The V gene end was trimmed by 5 bases and the J gene end by 0 bases; junction bases not matched to a gene: 3. Per the germline V gene, CDR1 is MDHEN and CDR2 is SYDVKM. This CDR3 is 15 amino acids long. The CDR3 DNA is TGTGCCAGCAGTACAACTAGCGGCTCCTACAATGAGCAGTTCTTC. Encoded protein: CASSTTSGSYNEQFF.

J is TRBJ1-4 and V is TRBV5-1; 7 bases fit TRBD1. The V segment lost 3 bases and the J segment 0 bases; nucleotides outside the gene matches: 2. The CDR3 length is 15 residues. The germline V gene has CDR1 SGHRS and CDR2 YFSETQ. CDR3 nucleotide sequence: TGCGCCAGCAGCTCACAGGGGTCAACTAATGAAAAACTGTTTTTT. Its translation is CASSSQGSTNEKLFF.

The chain has TRBV5-6 and TRBJ2-1, with D possibly being TRBD1 (5 bases). Germline V gene data show CDR1 as SGHDT and CDR2 as YYEEEE. The V gene lost 0 bases and the J gene lost 4 bases, with 11 bases spanning the gap. CDR3 length: 15 residues. CDR3 sequence: CASSLEQVFYNEQFF. The CDR3 region has the DNA TGTGCCAGCAGCTTGGAACAGGTCTTTTACAATGAGCAGTTCTTC.

CDR3 nucleotide sequence: TGTGCCAGCAGCCTGGGACAGGGAGTCCACGAGCAGTACTTC. Amino acid sequence: CASSLGQGVHEQYF. The chain carries TRBV11-2 and TRBJ2-7; 9 bases are shared with TRBD1. J was trimmed by 5 bases and V by 5 bases; bases with no gene match: 7. The germline V gene has CDR1 SGHAT and CDR2 FQNNGV. The CDR3 has 14 amino acids.